One sample yielded the 9 T cell receptor beta chains listed below, sequenced in a study of blood T cell repertoires in COVID-19. Here immunoSEQ multiplex PCR was the method, and the copy in TCRdb shows in-frame clones only, minus some. The sample contains approximately 120,000 clones, around 81% of which appear only once. The specimen sequenced was peripheral blood. The source is a woman aged 45 to 65 with acute or convalescent COVID-19.

The rearrangement uses TRBV3-1 (or the pseudogene TRBV3-2) and TRBJ2-3, with 7 positions matching TRBD1. CDR1 and CDR2 (germline): LGHDT, YNNKEL (reference sequence). V lost 6 bases to trimming and J lost 4 bases; unmatched junction nucleotides: 7. The CDR3 is made up of 14 amino acids. CDR3 sequence reads: CASSRWDRSDTQYF. CDR3 in DNA: TGTGCCAGCAGTCGTTGGGACAGATCAGATACGCAGTATTTT.

This clone was counted between two and nine times. The sample contains more than one DNA sequence encoding this CDR3. The V and J genes are TRBV19 and TRBJ1-1; D is perhaps TRBD1 (5 bases). The length of the CDR3 is 14 residues. Germline CDR1 LNHDA, CDR2 SQIVND (reference sequence). Trimming removed 3 bases from V and 1 base from J, with 9 bases in between. For the CDR3, the DNA is TGTGCCAGTAGTATCACAGGATCGAACACTGAAGCTTTCTTT. It specifies CASSITGSNTEAFF.

This clone was recorded once. This chain connects TRBV5-1 to TRBJ1-4; 7 nucleotides agree with TRBD1. V lost 2 bases and J lost 3; bases outside the gene matches: 1. CDR1 is SGHRS, CDR2 YFSETQ, per germline. The CDR3 spans 14 residues. CDR3 loop: CASSLQGPNEKLFF. Here the CDR3 DNA reads TGCGCCAGCAGCTTACAGGGGCCTAATGAAAAACTGTTTTTT.

This clone appeared a single time. This chain connects TRBV19 to TRBJ1-4; a possible D gene is TRBD1 (6 bases). The CDR3 covers 14 residues. Between the trimmed V and J ends, which lost 3 bases and 8 bases, there was a span of 13 bases. The germline CDR1 and CDR2 sequences are LNHDA and SQIVND (reference sequence). The CDR3 here is CASSMGGLLEKLFF. The CDR3 DNA sequence: TGTGCCAGTAGTATGGGGGGGCTTTTGGAAAAACTGTTTTTT.

The V and J genes are TRBV5-5 and TRBJ1-1; no clear D gene. The germline CDR1 and CDR2 sequences are SGHKS and YYEKEE (reference sequence). CDR3 length: 15 amino acids. Trimming stripped 5 bases from V and 0 bases from J, with 14 bases between. The CDR3 DNA follows: TGTGCCAGCAGATCTGGGCCCGGCATGAACACTGAAGCTTTCTTT. This gives the protein CASRSGPGMNTEAFF.

The chain combines TRBV10-3 with TRBJ2-3; 10 positions agree with TRBD1. V shed 6 bases and J 4 bases; nucleotides not matched to a gene: 4. The germline V gene has CDR1 ENHRY and CDR2 SYGVKD. This CDR3 has 14 amino acids. CDR3 loop: CAIRGQGSADTQYF. In nucleotides, the CDR3 is TGTGCCATCAGGGGACAGGGGTCCGCAGATACGCAGTATTTT.

The chain has TRBV4-1 and TRBJ1-4, with TRBD1 as a possible D gene (6 bases). Germline V gene lookup returns CDR1 MGHRA and CDR2 YSYEKL. V lost 6 bases, J lost 7 bases, and 21 bases lay in between. The CDR3 has 16 residues. The chain's CDR3 is CASSRDIGGAGEKLFF. The CDR3 nucleotides are TGCGCCAGCAGTCGGGATATAGGGGGAGCTGGTGAAAAACTGTTTTTT.

As for this clone: Mismatch with germline at one junction end may stem from a read error. The chain employs TRBV5-1 and TRBJ2-5, with 9 bases fitting TRBD1. CDR3 length: 15 amino acids. Germline-derived CDR1 and CDR2 are SGHRS and YFSETQ. The CDR3: CTSSPLTGGGETQYF. The DNA for the CDR3 is TGCACCAGCAGCCCCCTTACAGGGGGCGGAGAGACCCAGTACTTC.

The chain joins TRBV28 to TRBJ1-4; weak D call: TRBD1 (5 bases). Germline V lookup: CDR1 MDHEN, CDR2 SYDVKM. The V gene lost 11 bases and the J gene lost 0 bases, with 13 bases spanning the gap. The CDR3 has 14 amino acids. The CDR3 region has the DNA TGTGCCTCCCAGGACATAGCAACTAATGAAAAACTGTTTTTT. Its protein is CASQDIATNEKLFF.